Below, one T cell receptor beta chain is given with its context. What it binds is unknown. The time point was: patch test 1, 2 weeks after DPC sensitization. Treatment here: therapeutic diphenylcyclopropenone sensitization with weekly scalp DPC. The data are from a study of human T cells and chemical hapten exposure. There are 14 residues in the CDR3. The V gene lost 1 base and the J gene lost 5 bases, with 11 bases spanning the gap. Germline values: CDR1 MGHDK, CDR2 SYGVNS. Findings and limits, study-wide: Donors were affected by alopecia, so their immune reaction might vary from that of healthy individuals.

Within the library, unique molecular identifiers were attached to each individual cDNA molecule. TCRdb reanalysed the RACE reads using MiXCR and keeps one entry per CDR3 protein. The data show 150,000 to 200,000 distinct CDR3 sequences, with about 22% seen just once and roughly 6.7% held by the top ten. The chain combines TRBV25-1 with TRBJ2-5, with D possibly matching TRBD1 (5 bases). The sample was whole blood, taken in connection with sensitization to the hapten diphenylcyclopropenone (DPC). The source is a woman aged 45-65 years with alopecia areata. Some clones in this sample may be carry-over from other donors' samples. The CDR3 sequence: CASSEFVGAETQYF. In nucleotides, the CDR3 is TGTGCCAGCAGTGAATTCGTAGGGGCCGAGACCCAGTACTTC.